The rows below give T cell receptor beta chains drawn from one sample of a study of cytomegalovirus exposure and HLA in healthy donors. The protocol was immunoSEQ multiplex PCR, while the TCRdb copy is restricted to in-frame clones and leaves out a portion. The sample contains some 120,000 clones, about 80% of which appear only once. Sequencing used PBMCs. The receptors derive from a woman aged 18-35 years in good health and CMV-seronegative. The CDR3 runs from the conserved cysteine through the conserved F or W. A D gene is named only where the DNA matches it firmly. For some rows the clone size is stated as once, few or many, or as a class when expanded; others skip it.

d_gene	abundance	v_gene	j_gene	CDR3aa	CDR3nt
.	.	TRBV18	TRBJ2-5	CASSPPSVLETQYF	TGTGCCAGCTCACCACCGTCGGTGTTGGAGACCCAGTACTTC
TRBD1	.	TRBV7-9	TRBJ2-1	CASSFRDRDKRNEQFF	TGTGCCAGCAGCTTCCGGGACAGGGACAAGCGGAATGAGCAGTTCTTC
.	.	TRBV19	TRBJ2-4	CASSHRVNIQYF	TGTGCCAGTAGTCACAGGGTAAACATTCAGTACTTC
TRBD1	.	TRBV11-2	TRBJ2-7	CASSLVWTGITYEQYF	TGTGCCAGCAGCTTAGTCTGGACAGGGATTACCTACGAGCAGTACTTC
.	.	TRBV10-1	TRBJ2-1	CASSHSVFNEQFF	TGCGCCAGCAGTCATAGTGTTTTCAATGAGCAGTTCTTC
TRBD1	once	TRBV4-1	TRBJ2-5	CASSQAVSPRDRKETQYF	TGCGCCAGCAGCCAAGCTGTATCACCCCGGGACAGAAAAGAGACCCAGTACTTC
TRBD1	once	TRBV11-3	TRBJ2-5	CASSPRDRIEEQYF	TGTGCCAGCAGCCCCCGGGACAGGATTGAAGAGCAGTACTTC
.	.	TRBV6-6	TRBJ2-2	CASKEDDGELFF	TGTGCCAGCAAGGAGGATGACGGGGAGCTGTTTTTT
TRBD2	.	TRBV5-4	TRBJ2-7	CASSSSGNYYEQYF	TGTGCCAGCAGCTCTAGCGGTAACTACTACGAGCAGTACTTC
.	.	TRBV5-4	TRBJ2-7	CASSFRESYEQYF	TGTGCCAGCAGCTTCAGGGAATCATACGAGCAGTACTTC
TRBD1	few	TRBV11-2	TRBJ1-2	CASSTSGGLPYGYTF	TGTGCCAGCAGCACATCAGGGGGCCTCCCTTATGGCTACACCTTC
.	few	TRBV18	TRBJ2-7	CASSPSRSYEQYF	TGTGCCAGCTCACCTTCTAGGTCATACGAGCAGTACTTC
.	.	TRBV5-1	TRBJ2-4	CASSLVAGAKNIQYF	TGCGCCAGCAGCTTGGTTGCGGGGGCCAAAAACATTCAGTACTTC
TRBD2	.	TRBV12-5	TRBJ2-7	CASGLVVGRGNYEQYF	TGTGCTAGTGGTTTGGTCGTCGGGAGGGGTAACTACGAGCAGTACTTC
.	.	TRBV2	TRBJ1-3	CASSYSTSGNTIYF	TGTGCCAGCAGCTACAGTACCTCTGGAAACACCATATATTTT
.	.	TRBV19	TRBJ1-2	CASSIYSPGAVNYGYTF	TGTGCCAGTAGTATATATTCCCCAGGTGCTGTTAACTATGGCTACACCTTC
.	few	TRBV19	TRBJ2-6	CATQRSSTGANVLTF	TGTGCCACCCAAAGGAGTAGTACTGGGGCCAACGTCCTGACTTTC
TRBD2	.	TRBV10-3	TRBJ2-3	CAIRERAGGSTDTQYF	TGTGCCATCAGGGAAAGAGCGGGGGGGAGCACAGATACGCAGTATTTT
.	.	TRBV9	TRBJ1-1	CASSGRGGTEAFF	TGTGCCAGCAGCGGCAGGGGTGGCACTGAAGCTTTCTTT
.	.	TRBV4-1	TRBJ2-2	CASSQGTVGAGELFF	TGCGCCAGCAGCCAAGGAACAGTCGGCGCCGGGGAGCTGTTTTTT
.	.	TRBV7-2	TRBJ2-7	CASSLPSLEQYF	TGTGCCAGCAGCCTTCCTTCGTTGGAGCAGTACTTC
.	.	TRBV5-5	TRBJ1-2	CASSPAGPFYGYTF	TGTGCCAGCAGCCCCGCGGGCCCCTTCTATGGCTACACCTTC
.	.	TRBV4-2	TRBJ1-2	CASSQGTDTNYGYTF	TGTGCCAGCAGCCAAGGGACAGATACTAACTATGGCTACACCTTC
.	.	TRBV6-6	TRBJ2-7	CASSSDSREPYEQYF	TGTGCCAGCAGTTCGGATTCCCGGGAACCCTACGAGCAGTACTTC